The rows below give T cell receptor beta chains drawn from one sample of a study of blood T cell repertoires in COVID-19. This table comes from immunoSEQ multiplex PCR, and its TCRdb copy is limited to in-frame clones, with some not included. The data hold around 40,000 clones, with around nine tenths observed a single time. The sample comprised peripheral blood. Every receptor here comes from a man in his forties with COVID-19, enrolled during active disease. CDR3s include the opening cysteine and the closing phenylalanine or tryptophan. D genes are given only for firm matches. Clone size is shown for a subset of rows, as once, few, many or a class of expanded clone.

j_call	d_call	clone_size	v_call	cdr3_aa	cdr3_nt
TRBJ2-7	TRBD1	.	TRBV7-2	CASSLGTGRYEQYF	TGTGCCAGCAGCTTAGGGACAGGGCGGTACGAGCAGTACTTC
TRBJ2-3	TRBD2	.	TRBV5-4	CASSISGGATNTQYF	TGTGCCAGCAGCATTAGCGGGGGGGCCACGAATACGCAGTATTTT
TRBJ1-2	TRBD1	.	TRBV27	CASSPGQGRAYGYTF	TGTGCCAGCAGTCCGGGACAGGGGAGGGCCTATGGCTACACCTTC
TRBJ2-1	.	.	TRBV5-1	CASRLTGSSYNEQFF	TGCGCCAGCAGGTTGACAGGTAGCTCCTACAATGAGCAGTTCTTC
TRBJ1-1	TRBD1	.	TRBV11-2	CASKVSGRGQTEAFF	TGTGCCAGTAAAGTCTCGGGCAGGGGGCAAACTGAAGCTTTCTTT
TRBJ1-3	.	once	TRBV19	CASSIWEAVSSGNTIYF	TGTGCCAGTAGTATTTGGGAAGCGGTGAGCTCTGGAAACACCATATATTTT
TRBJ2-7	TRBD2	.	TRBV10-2	CASSDPGLAVRNEQYF	TGCGCCAGCAGTGATCCGGGACTAGCGGTTCGGAACGAGCAGTACTTC
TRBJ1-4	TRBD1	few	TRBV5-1	CASSQGTGDREKLFF	TGCGCCAGCAGCCAGGGAACAGGGGATAGGGAAAAACTGTTTTTT
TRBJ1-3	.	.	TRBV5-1	CASSLAPGHSDTIYF	TGCGCCAGCAGCTTGGCCCCGGGACACTCTGACACCATATATTTT
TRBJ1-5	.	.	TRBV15	CATSRDKQPGNQPQHF	TGTGCCACCAGCAGAGATAAACAGCCAGGGAATCAGCCCCAGCATTTT
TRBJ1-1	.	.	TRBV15	CATSRDPGEAFF	TGTGCCACCAGCAGAGACCCCGGTGAAGCTTTCTTT
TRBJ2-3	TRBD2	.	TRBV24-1	CATSGSSGDSTDTQYF	TGTGCCACCAGTGGTTCTAGCGGGGATAGCACAGATACGCAGTATTTT
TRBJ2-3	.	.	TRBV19	CASSIDDFSTDTQYF	TGTGCCAGTAGTATAGATGACTTTAGCACAGATACGCAGTATTTT
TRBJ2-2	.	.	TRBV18	CASSPSRTGELFF	TGTGCCAGCTCACCCTCGCGAACCGGGGAGCTGTTTTTT
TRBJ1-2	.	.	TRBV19	CASSIRSGNYGYTF	TGTGCCAGTAGTATAAGGAGCGGAAACTATGGCTACACCTTC
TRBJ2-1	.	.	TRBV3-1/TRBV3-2	CASSQSRRVRGNEQFF	TGTGCCAGCAGCCAAAGTCGACGGGTCAGAGGGAATGAGCAGTTCTTC
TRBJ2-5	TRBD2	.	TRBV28	CASSPVASGGMYQETQYF	TGTGCCAGCAGTCCCGTGGCTAGCGGGGGGATGTACCAAGAGACCCAGTACTTC
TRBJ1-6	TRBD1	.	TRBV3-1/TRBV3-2	CASSPDRVGNSPLHF	TGTGCCAGCAGCCCGGACAGGGTTGGCAATTCACCCCTCCACTTT
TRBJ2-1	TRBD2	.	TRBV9	CASSVHSGSRGEQFF	TGTGCCAGCAGCGTTCATAGCGGGAGTAGAGGTGAGCAGTTCTTC
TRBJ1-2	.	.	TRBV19	CASSIGFFAGAGNYGYTF	TGTGCCAGTAGTATCGGATTCTTTGCGGGGGCCGGGAACTATGGCTACACCTTC
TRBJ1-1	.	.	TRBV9	CASSVDPGGAMNTEAFF	TGTGCCAGCAGCGTCGACCCAGGAGGCGCCATGAACACTGAAGCTTTCTTT
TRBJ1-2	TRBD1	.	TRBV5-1	CASSSATGGEYGYTF	TGCGCCAGCAGCTCAGCTACAGGGGGGGAGTATGGCTACACCTTC
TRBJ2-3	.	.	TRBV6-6	CACRMQGLITDTQYF	TGTGCCTGCCGCATGCAGGGGCTTATCACAGATACGCAGTATTTT
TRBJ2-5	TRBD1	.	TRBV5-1	CASSFLGTGGAEGETQYF	TGCGCCAGCAGCTTCCTCGGGACAGGGGGCGCCGAGGGGGAGACCCAGTACTTC
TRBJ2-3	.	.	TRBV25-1	CASSEAGPRNTQYF	TGTGCCAGCAGTGAAGCGGGGCCTCGGAATACGCAGTATTTT
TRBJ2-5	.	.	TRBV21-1	CASSSTRLAGGLETQYF	TGTGCCAGCAGCAGCACTCGACTAGCGGGAGGGCTAGAGACCCAGTACTTC
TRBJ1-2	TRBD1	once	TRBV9	CASSGVWDSYGYTF	TGTGCCAGCAGCGGTGTCTGGGACAGCTATGGCTACACCTTC
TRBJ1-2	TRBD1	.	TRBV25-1	CASRGQPYGYTF	TGTGCCAGCAGGGGACAGCCCTATGGCTACACCTTC
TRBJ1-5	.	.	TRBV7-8	CASSRDTNQPQHF	TGTGCCAGCAGCCGGGACACCAATCAGCCCCAGCATTTT
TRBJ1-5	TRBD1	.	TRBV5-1	CASSLEGGVNQPQHF	TGCGCCAGCAGCTTGGAAGGGGGCGTCAATCAGCCCCAGCATTTT
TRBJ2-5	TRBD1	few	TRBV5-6	CASSFSGTGGLRETQYF	TGTGCCAGCAGCTTTTCCGGGACAGGAGGCCTTCGGGAGACCCAGTACTTC
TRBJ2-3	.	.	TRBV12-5	CATAGPPLHTQYF	TGTGCTACCGCGGGACCCCCGTTGCATACGCAGTATTTT
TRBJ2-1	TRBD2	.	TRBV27	CASSSPSGRVYEQFF	TGTGCCAGCAGTTCTCCTAGCGGGAGAGTCTATGAGCAGTTCTTC
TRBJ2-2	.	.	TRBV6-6	CASEARGHGELFF	TGTGCCAGCGAAGCCAGGGGTCACGGGGAGCTGTTTTTT
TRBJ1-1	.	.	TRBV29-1	CAWAWNTEAFF	TGCGCTTGGGCGTGGAACACTGAAGCTTTCTTT
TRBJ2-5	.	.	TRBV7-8	CASSLVAGPETQYF	TGTGCCAGCAGCTTAGTTGCTGGGCCGGAGACCCAGTACTTC
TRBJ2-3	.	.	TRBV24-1	CATSDLGHTGDTQYF	TGTGCCACCAGTGATTTAGGACACACCGGAGATACGCAGTATTTT